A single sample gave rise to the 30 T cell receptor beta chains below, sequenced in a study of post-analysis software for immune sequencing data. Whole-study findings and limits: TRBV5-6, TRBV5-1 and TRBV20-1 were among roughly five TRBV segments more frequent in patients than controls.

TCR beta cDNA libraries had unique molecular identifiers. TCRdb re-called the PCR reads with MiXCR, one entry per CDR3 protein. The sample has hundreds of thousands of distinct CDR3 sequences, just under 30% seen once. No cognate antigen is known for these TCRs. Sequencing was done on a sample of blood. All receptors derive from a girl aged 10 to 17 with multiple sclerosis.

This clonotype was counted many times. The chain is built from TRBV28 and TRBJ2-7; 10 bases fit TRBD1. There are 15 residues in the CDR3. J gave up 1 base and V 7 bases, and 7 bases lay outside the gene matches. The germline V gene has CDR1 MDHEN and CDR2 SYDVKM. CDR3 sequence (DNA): TGTGCCAGCATCGATGGGGGACAGGGGTCCTACGAGCAGTACTTC. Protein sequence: CASIDGGQGSYEQYF.

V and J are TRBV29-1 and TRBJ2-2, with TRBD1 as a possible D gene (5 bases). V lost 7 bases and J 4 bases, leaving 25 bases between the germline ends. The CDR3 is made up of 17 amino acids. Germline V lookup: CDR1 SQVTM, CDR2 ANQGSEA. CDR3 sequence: CSASRGLSPVSTGELFF. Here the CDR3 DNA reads TGCAGCGCATCTAGGGGTCTCTCGCCCGTTAGCACCGGGGAGCTGTTTTTT.

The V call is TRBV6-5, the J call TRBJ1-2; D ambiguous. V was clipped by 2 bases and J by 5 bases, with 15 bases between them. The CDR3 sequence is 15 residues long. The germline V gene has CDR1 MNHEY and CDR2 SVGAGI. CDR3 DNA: TGTGCCAGCAGTTACGGGCAGGCCCCCGTATATGGCTACACCTTC. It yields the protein CASSYGQAPVYGYTF.

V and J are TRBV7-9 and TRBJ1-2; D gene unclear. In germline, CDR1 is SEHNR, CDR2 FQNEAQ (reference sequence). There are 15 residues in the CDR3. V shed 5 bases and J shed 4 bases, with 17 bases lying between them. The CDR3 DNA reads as TGTGCCAGCAGCATCGGGTCTCAAGCCTTCTATGGCTACACCTTC. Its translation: CASSIGSQAFYGYTF. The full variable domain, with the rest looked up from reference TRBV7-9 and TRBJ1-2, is DTGVSQNPRHKITKRGQNVTFRCDPISEHNRLYWYRQTLGQGPEFLTYFQNEAQLEKSRLLSDRFSAERPKGSFSTLEIQRTEQGDSAMYLCASSIGSQAFYGYTFGSGTRLTVV.

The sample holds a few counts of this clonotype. CDR3 in amino acids: CASSLASWGANEQYF. Here the CDR3 DNA reads TGTGCCAGCAGCTTAGCCTCGTGGGGGGCGAACGAGCAGTACTTC. The chain carries TRBV7-2 and TRBJ2-5; D possibly uses TRBD1 or TRBD2 (6 bases each). The closer fit of TRBJ2-7 to the DNA end suggests the J call may be wrong. The CDR3 covers 15 residues. Germline CDR1 is SGHTA and CDR2 is FQGNSA.

This CDR3 reads CASSLNPQSYSNQPQHF. The CDR3 DNA sequence: TGTGCCAGCAGCTTAAACCCACAGTCCTATAGCAATCAGCCCCAGCATTTT. The V call is TRBV7-2, the J call TRBJ1-5, with D hard to call. The CDR3 length is 17 residues. Germline-derived CDR1 and CDR2 are SGHTA and FQGNSA. The V end lost 2 bases, the J end lost 0 bases, and 14 bases lay between the germline ends.

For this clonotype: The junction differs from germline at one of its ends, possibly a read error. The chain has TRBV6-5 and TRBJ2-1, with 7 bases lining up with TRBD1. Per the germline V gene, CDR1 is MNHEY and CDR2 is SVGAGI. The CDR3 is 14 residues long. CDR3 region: CVSSRTGTDNEQFF. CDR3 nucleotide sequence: TGTGTCAGCAGTCGGACAGGAACGGACAATGAGCAGTTCTTC.

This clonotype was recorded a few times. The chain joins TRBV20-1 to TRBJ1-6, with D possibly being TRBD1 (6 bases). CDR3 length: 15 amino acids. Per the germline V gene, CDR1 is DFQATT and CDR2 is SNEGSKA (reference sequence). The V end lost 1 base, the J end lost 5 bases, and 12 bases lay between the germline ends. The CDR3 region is CSARGGNRDNSPLHF. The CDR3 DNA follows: TGCAGTGCTAGAGGTGGGAACAGGGATAATTCACCCCTCCACTTT.

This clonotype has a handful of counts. The CDR3 bases are TGTGCCAGCTCACCGGGGACAGATGGCTACACCTTC. Amino acids: CASSPGTDGYTF. V is TRBV18 and J is TRBJ1-2; 7 nucleotides match TRBD1. Trimming removed 3 bases from V and 6 bases from J; junction bases left unmatched: 1. This CDR3 region has 12 residues. CDR1 and CDR2 (germline): KGHSH, LQKENI.

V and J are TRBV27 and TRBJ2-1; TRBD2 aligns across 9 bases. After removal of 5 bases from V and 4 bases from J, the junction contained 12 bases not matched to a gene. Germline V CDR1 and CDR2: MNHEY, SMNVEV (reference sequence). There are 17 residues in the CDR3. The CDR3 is CASSPQKPSGTYNEQFF. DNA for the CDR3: TGTGCCAGCAGTCCCCAGAAACCTAGCGGGACGTACAATGAGCAGTTCTTC.

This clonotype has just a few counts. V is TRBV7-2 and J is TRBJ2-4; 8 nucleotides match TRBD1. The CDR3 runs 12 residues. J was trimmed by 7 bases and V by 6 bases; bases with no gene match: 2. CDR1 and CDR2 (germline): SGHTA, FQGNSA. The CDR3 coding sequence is TGTGCCAGCAGGCGGGACAGGAACATTCAGTACTTC. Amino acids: CASRRDRNIQYF.

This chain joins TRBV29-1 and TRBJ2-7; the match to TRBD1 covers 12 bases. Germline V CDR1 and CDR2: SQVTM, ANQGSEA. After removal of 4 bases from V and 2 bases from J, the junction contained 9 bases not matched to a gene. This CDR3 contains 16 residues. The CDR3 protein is CSVVGQGAGLTYEQYF. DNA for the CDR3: TGCAGCGTTGTGGGACAGGGGGCCGGGTTAACCTACGAGCAGTACTTC.

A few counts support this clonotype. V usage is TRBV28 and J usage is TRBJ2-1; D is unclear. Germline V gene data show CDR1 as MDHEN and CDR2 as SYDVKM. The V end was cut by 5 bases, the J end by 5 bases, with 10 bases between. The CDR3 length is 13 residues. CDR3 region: CASSPFGHNEQFF. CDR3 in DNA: TGTGCCAGCAGTCCCTTTGGACACAATGAGCAGTTCTTC.

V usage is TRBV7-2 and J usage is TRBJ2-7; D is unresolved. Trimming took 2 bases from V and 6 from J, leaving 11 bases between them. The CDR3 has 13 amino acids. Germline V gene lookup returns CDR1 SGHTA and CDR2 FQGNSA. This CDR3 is CASSLTTPPEQYF. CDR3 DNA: TGTGCCAGCAGCTTAACGACCCCACCCGAGCAGTACTTC.

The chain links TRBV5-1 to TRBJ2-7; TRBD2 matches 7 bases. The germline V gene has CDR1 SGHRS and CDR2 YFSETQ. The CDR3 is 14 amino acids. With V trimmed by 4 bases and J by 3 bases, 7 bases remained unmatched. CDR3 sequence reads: CASSPRGDYYEQYF. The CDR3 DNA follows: TGCGCCAGCAGCCCGCGAGGGGACTACTACGAGCAGTACTTC. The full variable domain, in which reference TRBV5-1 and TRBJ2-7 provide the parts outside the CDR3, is KAGVTQTPRYLIKTRGQQVTLSCSPISGHRSVSWYQQTPGQGLQFLFEYFSETQRNKGNFPGRFSGRQFSNSRSEMNVSTLELGDSALYLCASSPRGDYYEQYFGPGTRLTVT.

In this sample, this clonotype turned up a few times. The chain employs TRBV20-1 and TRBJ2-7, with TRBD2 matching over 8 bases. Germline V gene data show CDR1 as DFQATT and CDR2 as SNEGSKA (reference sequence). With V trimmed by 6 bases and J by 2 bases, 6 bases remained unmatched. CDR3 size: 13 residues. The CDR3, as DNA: TGCAGTGCCACTAGCGGAGAAACCTACGAGCAGTACTTC. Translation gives CSATSGETYEQYF.

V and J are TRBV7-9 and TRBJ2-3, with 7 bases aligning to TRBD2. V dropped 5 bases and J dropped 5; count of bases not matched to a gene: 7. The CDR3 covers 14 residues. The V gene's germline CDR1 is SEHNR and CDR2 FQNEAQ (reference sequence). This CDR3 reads CASSLTGGGDTQYF. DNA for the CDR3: TGTGCCAGCAGCCTCACAGGCGGGGGAGATACGCAGTATTTT.

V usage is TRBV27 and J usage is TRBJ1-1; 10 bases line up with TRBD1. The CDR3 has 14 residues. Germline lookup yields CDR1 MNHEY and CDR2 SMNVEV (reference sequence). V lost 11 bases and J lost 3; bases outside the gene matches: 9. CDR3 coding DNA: TGTGCCTCCCGGGACAGGGGATTAGACACTGAAGCTTTCTTT. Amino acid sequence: CASRDRGLDTEAFF.

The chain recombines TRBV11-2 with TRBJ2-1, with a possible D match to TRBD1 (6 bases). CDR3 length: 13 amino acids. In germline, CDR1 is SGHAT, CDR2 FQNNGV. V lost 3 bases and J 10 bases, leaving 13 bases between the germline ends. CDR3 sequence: CASSLVDRPEQFF. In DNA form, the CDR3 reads TGTGCCAGCAGCTTGGTCGACAGGCCGGAGCAGTTCTTC.

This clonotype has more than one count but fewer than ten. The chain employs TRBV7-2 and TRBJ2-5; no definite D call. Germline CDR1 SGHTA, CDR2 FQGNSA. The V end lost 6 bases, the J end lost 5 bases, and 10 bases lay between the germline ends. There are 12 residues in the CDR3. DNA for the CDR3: TGTGCCAGCAGTAAAAGGTGGGAGACCCAGTACTTC. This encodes CASSKRWETQYF.

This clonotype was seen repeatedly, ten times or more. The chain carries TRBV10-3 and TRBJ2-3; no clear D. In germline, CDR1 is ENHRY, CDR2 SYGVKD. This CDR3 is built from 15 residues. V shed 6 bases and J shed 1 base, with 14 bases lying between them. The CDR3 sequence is CAISQGQSGTDTQYF. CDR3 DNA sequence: TGTGCCATCAGCCAAGGGCAGTCCGGCACAGATACGCAGTATTTT.

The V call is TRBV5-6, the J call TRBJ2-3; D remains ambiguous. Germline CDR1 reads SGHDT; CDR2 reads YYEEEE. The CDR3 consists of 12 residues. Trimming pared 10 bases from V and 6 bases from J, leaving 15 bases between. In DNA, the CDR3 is TGTGCCGGCGCCCTCGATCGCGATACGCAGTATTTT. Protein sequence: CAGALDRDTQYF.

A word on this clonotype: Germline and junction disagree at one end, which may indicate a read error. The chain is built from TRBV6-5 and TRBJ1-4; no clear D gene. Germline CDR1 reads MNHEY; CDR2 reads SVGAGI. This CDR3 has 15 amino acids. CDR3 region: CASRSPGGTNEKLYF. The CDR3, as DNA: TGTGCCAGCAGGAGCCCCGGAGGAACTAATGAAAAACTGTATTTT.

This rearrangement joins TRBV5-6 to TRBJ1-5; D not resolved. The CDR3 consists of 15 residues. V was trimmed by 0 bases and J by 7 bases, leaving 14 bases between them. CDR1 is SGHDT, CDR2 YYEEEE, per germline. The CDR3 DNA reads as TGTGCCAGCAGCTTGGGGCCCCCTGGGGAACAGCCCCAGCATTTT. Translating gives CASSLGPPGEQPQHF.

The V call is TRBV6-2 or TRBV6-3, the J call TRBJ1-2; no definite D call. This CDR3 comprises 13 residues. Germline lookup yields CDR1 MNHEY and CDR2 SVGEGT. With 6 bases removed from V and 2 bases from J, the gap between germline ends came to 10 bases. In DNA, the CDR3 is TGTGCCAGCAGCCTGACAAGGAACTATGGCTACACCTTC. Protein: CASSLTRNYGYTF.

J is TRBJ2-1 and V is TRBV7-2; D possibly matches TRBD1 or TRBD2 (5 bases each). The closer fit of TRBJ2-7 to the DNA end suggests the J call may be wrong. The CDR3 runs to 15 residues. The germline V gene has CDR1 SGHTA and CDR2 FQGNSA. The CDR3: CASSSGTLSYNEQYF. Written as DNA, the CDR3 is TGTGCCAGCAGCTCAGGGACCCTCTCCTACAATGAGCAGTACTTC.

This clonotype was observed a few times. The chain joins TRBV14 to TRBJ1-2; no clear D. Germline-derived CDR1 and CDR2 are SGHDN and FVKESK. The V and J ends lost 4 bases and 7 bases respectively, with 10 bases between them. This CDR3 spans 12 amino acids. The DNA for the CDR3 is TGTGCCAGCAGCCTCGGGGTTGCTGGCTACACCTTC. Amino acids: CASSLGVAGYTF. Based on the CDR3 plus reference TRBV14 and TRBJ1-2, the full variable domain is EAGVTQFPSHSVIEKGQTVTLRCDPISGHDNLYWYRRVMGKEIKFLLHFVKESKQDESGMPNNRFLAERTGGTYSTLKVQPAELEDSGVYFCASSLGVAGYTFGSGTRLTVV.

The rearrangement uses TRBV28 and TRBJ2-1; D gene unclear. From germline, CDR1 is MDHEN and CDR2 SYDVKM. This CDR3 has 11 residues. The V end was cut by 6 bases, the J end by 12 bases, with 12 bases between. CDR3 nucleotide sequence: TGTGCCAGCAGGACTCCGGCCTTGCAGTTCTTC. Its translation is CASRTPALQFF.

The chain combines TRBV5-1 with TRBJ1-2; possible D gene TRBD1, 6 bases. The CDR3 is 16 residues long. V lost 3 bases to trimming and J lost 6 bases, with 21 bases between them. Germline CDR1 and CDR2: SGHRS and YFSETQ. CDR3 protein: CASSWGSGTPTDGYTF. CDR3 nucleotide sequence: TGCGCCAGCAGCTGGGGATCCGGGACACCGACGGATGGCTACACCTTC.

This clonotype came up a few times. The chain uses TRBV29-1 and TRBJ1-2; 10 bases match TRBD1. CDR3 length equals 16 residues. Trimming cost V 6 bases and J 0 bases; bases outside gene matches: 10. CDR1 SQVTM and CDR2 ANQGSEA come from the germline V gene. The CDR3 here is CSVRPGTGDSNYGYTF. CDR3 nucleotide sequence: TGCAGCGTACGTCCCGGGACAGGGGATTCTAACTATGGCTACACCTTC. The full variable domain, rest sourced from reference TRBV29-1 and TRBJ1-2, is SAVISQKPSRDICQRGTSLTIQCQVDSQVTMMFWYRQQPGQSLTLIATANQGSEATYESGFVIDKFPISRPNLTFSTLTVSNMSPEDSSIYLCSVRPGTGDSNYGYTFGSGTRLTVV.